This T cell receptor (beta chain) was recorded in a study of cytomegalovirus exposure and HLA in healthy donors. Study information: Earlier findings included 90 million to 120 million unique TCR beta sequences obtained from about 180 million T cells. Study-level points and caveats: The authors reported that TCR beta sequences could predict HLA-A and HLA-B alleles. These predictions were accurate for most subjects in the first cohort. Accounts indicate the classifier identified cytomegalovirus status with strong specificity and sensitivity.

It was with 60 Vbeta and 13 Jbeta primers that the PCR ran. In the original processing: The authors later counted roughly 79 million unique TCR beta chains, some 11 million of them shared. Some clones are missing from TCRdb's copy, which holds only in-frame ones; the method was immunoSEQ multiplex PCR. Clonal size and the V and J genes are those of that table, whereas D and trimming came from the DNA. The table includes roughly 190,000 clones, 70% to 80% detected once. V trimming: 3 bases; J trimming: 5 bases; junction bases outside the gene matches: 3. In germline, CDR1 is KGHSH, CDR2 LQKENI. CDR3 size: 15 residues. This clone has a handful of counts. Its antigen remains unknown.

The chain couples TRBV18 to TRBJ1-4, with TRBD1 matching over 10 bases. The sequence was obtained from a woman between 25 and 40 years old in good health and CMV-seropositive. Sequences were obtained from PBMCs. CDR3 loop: CASSPGQGDNEKLFF. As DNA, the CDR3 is TGTGCCAGCTCACCTGGACAGGGGGACAATGAAAAACTGTTTTTT.